This T cell receptor (beta chain) was found in a study of blood T cell repertoires in COVID-19. Study summary: COVID-19 samples from acute and convalescent phases originated in the United States, Italy and Spain. The cDNA or gDNA used as material had been derived from T cells, B-cell-depleted T cells, or PBMCs.

The CDR3 runs 18 residues. CDR1 SGHTA and CDR2 FQGNSA come from the germline V gene. Trimming took off 0 bases at V and 0 bases at J, with 15 bases between the two ends. This clone was observed a handful of times. Those enrolled in Seattle joined during active infection and were followed longitudinally afterward. This table comes from immunoSEQ multiplex PCR, and its TCRdb copy is limited to in-frame clones, with some not included. The table records about 360,000 clones, around nine tenths of them present only once. The V gene is TRBV7-2, the J gene TRBJ2-1; D is possibly TRBD1 (5 bases). The sequencing sample was made of peripheral blood. The sequence was collected from a woman aged 55-75 years with COVID-19, enrolled during active disease. The CDR3 reads CASSLAPRQISSYNEQFF. Written as DNA, the CDR3 is TGTGCCAGCAGCTTAGCACCACGACAGATCAGCTCCTACAATGAGCAGTTCTTC.